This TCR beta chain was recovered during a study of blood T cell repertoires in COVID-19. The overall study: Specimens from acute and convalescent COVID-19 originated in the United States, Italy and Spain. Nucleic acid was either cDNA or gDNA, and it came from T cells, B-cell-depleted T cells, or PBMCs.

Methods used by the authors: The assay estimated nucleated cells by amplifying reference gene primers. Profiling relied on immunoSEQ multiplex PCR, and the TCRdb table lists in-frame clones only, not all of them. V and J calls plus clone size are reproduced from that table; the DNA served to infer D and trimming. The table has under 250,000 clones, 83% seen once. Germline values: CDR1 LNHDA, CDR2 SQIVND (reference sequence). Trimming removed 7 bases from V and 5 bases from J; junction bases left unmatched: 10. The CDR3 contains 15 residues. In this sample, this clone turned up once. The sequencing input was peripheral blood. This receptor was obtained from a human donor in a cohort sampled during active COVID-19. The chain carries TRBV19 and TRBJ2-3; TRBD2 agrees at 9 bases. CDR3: CASTGSLAGVDTQYF. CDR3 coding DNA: TGTGCCAGTACCGGTTCACTAGCGGGCGTAGATACGCAGTATTTT.